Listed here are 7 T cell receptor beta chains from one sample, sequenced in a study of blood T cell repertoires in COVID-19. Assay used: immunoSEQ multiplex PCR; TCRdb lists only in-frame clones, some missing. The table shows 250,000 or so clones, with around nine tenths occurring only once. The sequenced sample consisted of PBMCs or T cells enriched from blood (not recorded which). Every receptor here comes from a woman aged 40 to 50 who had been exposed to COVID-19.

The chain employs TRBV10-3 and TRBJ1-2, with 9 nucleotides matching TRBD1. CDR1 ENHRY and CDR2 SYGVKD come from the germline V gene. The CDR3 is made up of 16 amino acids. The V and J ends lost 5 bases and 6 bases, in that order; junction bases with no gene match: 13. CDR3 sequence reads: CAISPRDPQGAHGYTF. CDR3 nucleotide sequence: TGTGCCATCAGTCCACGGGACCCACAGGGGGCTCATGGCTACACCTTC.

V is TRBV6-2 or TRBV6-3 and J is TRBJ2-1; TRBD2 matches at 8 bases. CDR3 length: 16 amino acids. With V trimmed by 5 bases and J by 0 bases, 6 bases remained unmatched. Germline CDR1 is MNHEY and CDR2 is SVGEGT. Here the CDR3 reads CASSTTGLASYNEQFF. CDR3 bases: TGTGCCAGCAGTACCACAGGACTAGCCTCCTACAATGAGCAGTTCTTC.

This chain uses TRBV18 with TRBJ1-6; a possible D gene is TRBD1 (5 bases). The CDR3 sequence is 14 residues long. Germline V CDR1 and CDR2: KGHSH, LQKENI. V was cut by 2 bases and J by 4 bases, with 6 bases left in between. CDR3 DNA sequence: TGTGCCAGCTCACCAGGGGCTTATAATTCACCCCTCCACTTT. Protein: CASSPGAYNSPLHF. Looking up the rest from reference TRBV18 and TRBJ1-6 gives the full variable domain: NAGVMQNPRHLVRRRGQEARLRCSPMKGHSHVYWYRQLPEEGLKFMVYLQKENIIDESGMPKERFSAEFPKEGPSILRIQQVVRGDSAAYFCASSPGAYNSPLHFGNGTRLTVT.

CDR3 bases: TGTGCCAGCAGGGGGACTGGAATGAACACTGAAGCTTTCTTT. As protein: CASRGTGMNTEAFF. The rearrangement links TRBV28 to TRBJ1-1; a weak D match, TRBD1 (5 bases). Trimming took 6 bases from V and 0 from J, leaving 11 bases between them. Germline assignment: CDR1 MDHEN and CDR2 SYDVKM. The CDR3 contains 14 residues.

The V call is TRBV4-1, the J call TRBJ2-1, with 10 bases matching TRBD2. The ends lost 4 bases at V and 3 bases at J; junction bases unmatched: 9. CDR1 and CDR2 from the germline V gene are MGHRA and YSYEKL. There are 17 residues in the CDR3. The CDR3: CASSREGVAGGYNEQFF. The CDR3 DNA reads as TGCGCCAGCAGCCGAGAGGGGGTAGCGGGGGGCTACAATGAGCAGTTCTTC.

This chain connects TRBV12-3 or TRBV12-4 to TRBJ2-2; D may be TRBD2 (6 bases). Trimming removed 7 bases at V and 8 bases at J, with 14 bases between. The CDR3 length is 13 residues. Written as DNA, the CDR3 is TGTGCCAGCAACAAAGACGGGACTGGGGAGCTGTTTTTT. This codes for CASNKDGTGELFF.

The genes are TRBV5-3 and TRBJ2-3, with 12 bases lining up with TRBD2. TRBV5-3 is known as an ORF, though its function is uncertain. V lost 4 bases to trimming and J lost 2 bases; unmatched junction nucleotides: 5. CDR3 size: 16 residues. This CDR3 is CARSLGLAGSTDTQYF. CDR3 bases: TGTGCCAGAAGCCTGGGACTAGCGGGTTCCACAGATACGCAGTATTTT.